The clone carrying this T cell receptor (beta chain) was seen a few times. Its antigen is not known. This record belongs to a study of OX40 agonist ivuxolimab in advanced cancers. Libraries were prepared by immunoSEQ multiplex PCR; TCRdb keeps only in-frame clonotypes and omits some of them. The sample shows over 45,000 clones, around 84% of them seen only once. The study's findings and limits: In the 0.1-3.0 mg/kg groups, partial responders showed among the lowest expansion.

The length of the CDR3 is 14 residues. Germline V lookup: CDR1 SGHTA, CDR2 FQGTGA. Trimming pared 1 base from V and 4 bases from J, leaving 10 bases between. Source: CD4+ or CD8+ T cells sorted from blood, taken in a trial of the OX40 agonist ivuxolimab. This sequence originates from an adult with an advanced solid tumor such as melanoma, head and neck, liver or kidney cancer. This chain joins TRBV7-3 and TRBJ1-1, with unresolved D. CDR3 sequence (DNA): TGTGCCAGCAGCTTAATTCCAGGACTCACTGAAGCTTTCTTT. Protein product: CASSLIPGLTEAFF.